Listed below are T cell receptor beta chains from one sample, sequenced in a study of blood T cell repertoires in COVID-19. Using immunoSEQ multiplex PCR, the repertoire was profiled, and TCRdb retains in-frame clones only, with some absent. The sample consists of 150,000 to 200,000 clones, 75% to 90% of them appearing once. The sample was peripheral blood. The origin of the receptors is a man between 65 and 79 years old with active or convalescent COVID-19. Both conserved end residues are part of each CDR3. A D gene is named only where the DNA matches it firmly. Clone size is given for some rows only: seen once, a few or many times, or a class if the clone is expanded.

v_gene,j_gene,len,abundance,d_gene,CDR3nt,CDR3aa
TRBV19,TRBJ2-7,15,once,NA,TGTGCCAGTAGTATTACCCCTAAGAGAGTCTACGAGCAGTACTTC,CASSITPKRVYEQYF
TRBV15,TRBJ1-5,17,NA,NA,TGTGCCACCAGCAGAGATGAGGGATTCTATAGCAATCAGCCCCAGCATTTT,CATSRDEGFYSNQPQHF
TRBV5-6,TRBJ2-5,16,NA,NA,TGTGCCAGCAGCTTGCCCAGGGGCTGGCCGTTGGAGACCCAGTACTTC,CASSLPRGWPLETQYF
TRBV19,TRBJ1-5,13,NA,NA,TGTGCCAGTAGTATTAAGGGGAATCAGCCCCAGCATTTT,CASSIKGNQPQHF
TRBV6-5,TRBJ1-4,15,NA,NA,TGTGCCAGCAGTTACTCAGCAGGGACTAATGAAAAACTGTTTTTT,CASSYSAGTNEKLFF
TRBV27,TRBJ1-5,14,NA,TRBD1,TGTGCCAGCCGACCGGGACAGGGTTTTCAGCCCCAGCATTTT,CASRPGQGFQPQHF
TRBV6-5,TRBJ1-2,13,NA,NA,TGTGCCAGCAGTTACTCGATTGGGGCGGGCTACACCTTC,CASSYSIGAGYTF
TRBV6-5,TRBJ1-3,15,NA,NA,TGTGCCAGCAGTTACTCGAGGGACAATGGAAACACCATATATTTT,CASSYSRDNGNTIYF
TRBV28,TRBJ2-3,11,NA,NA,TGTGCCAGCACCCTTGACTATACGCAGTATTTT,CASTLDYTQYF
TRBV6-6,TRBJ2-7,14,NA,NA,TGTGCCAGCAGCGACCCTGAACAGCTCTACGAGCAGTACTTC,CASSDPEQLYEQYF
TRBV18,TRBJ1-6,16,once,TRBD1,TGTGCCAGCTCACCATTGACAGGGGGGAATAATTCACCCCTCCACTTT,CASSPLTGGNNSPLHF
TRBV3-1/TRBV3-2,TRBJ1-6,14,NA,NA,TGTGCCAGCAGCCCGGGGGTAAAAAATTCACCCCTCCACTTT,CASSPGVKNSPLHF
TRBV4-3,TRBJ2-7,15,NA,NA,TGCGCCAGCAGCCAAGATCGGGGGGCCACCTACGAGCAGTACTTC,CASSQDRGATYEQYF
TRBV10-3,TRBJ2-1,15,NA,NA,TGTGCCATCAGTGAGTCTAGTTGGTTTAACAATGAGCAGTTCTTC,CAISESSWFNNEQFF
TRBV28,TRBJ1-5,14,NA,NA,TGTGCCAGCAGTTTTCAGGGGAGCAATCAGCCCCAGCATTTT,CASSFQGSNQPQHF
TRBV5-5,TRBJ2-7,15,NA,NA,TGTGCCAGCAGCTTATGGATGGGGGCGACGGGAGAGCAGTACTTC,CASSLWMGATGEQYF
TRBV30,TRBJ2-7,14,NA,NA,TGTGCCTGGAGTGCGAGCGAGGAGCGAGGAGAGCAGTACTTC,CAWSASEERGEQYF
TRBV5-4,TRBJ2-3,14,NA,NA,TGTGCCAGCAGTCCAGGGAGGGGGTCGTATACGCAGTATTTT,CASSPGRGSYTQYF
TRBV6-2/TRBV6-3,TRBJ1-2,18,NA,TRBD1,TGTGCCAGCAGTTATCCCCTCCGGGACAGGGGCTTAACCTATGGCTACACCTTC,CASSYPLRDRGLTYGYTF
TRBV5-8,TRBJ2-7,14,NA,NA,TGTGCCAGCAGCTTGGTGGGCGGGACTTACGAGCAGTACTTC,CASSLVGGTYEQYF
TRBV27,TRBJ2-7,14,NA,NA,TGTGCCAGCAGTTTCCCCGACAGGATCTACGAGCAGTACTTC,CASSFPDRIYEQYF
TRBV6-1,TRBJ1-1,14,once,TRBD1,TGTGCCAGCAGTGATTTAGGACAGGGGGCGTTAGCTTTCTTT,CASSDLGQGALAFF
TRBV5-1,TRBJ1-6,13,NA,NA,TGCGCCAGCGCGGAAGGGGTTAATTCACCCCTCCACTTT,CASAEGVNSPLHF
TRBV5-6,TRBJ1-2,13,NA,NA,TGTGCCAGCAGCCCTGACTGGGGCGGAGGCTACACCTTC,CASSPDWGGGYTF
TRBV6-5,TRBJ2-2,13,NA,NA,TGTGCCAGCAGTTACGTCAGCACCGGGGAGCTGTTTTTT,CASSYVSTGELFF
TRBV6-5,TRBJ1-5,15,NA,NA,TGTGCCACCGCCGTCCAGATTTATAGCAATCAGCCCCAGCATTTT,CATAVQIYSNQPQHF
TRBV18,TRBJ1-5,14,once,NA,TGTGCCAGCTCACCGAGTATTAGCAATCAGCCCCAGCATTTT,CASSPSISNQPQHF
TRBV9,TRBJ2-3,15,NA,TRBD2,TGTGCCAGCAGCGTAGACGGGAGGGGAGGGGATACGCAGTATTTT,CASSVDGRGGDTQYF
TRBV7-8,TRBJ2-7,13,NA,NA,TGTGCCAGCAGCATCAGGGTCTCCTACGAGCAGTACTTC,CASSIRVSYEQYF
TRBV28,TRBJ1-2,15,NA,NA,TGTGCCAGCAGCCCTCAGGGCCGAGCTAACTATGGCTACACCTTC,CASSPQGRANYGYTF
TRBV5-8,TRBJ1-5,15,NA,NA,TGTGCCAGCAGCACAGGGACGAGGAGCAATCAGCCCCAGCATTTT,CASSTGTRSNQPQHF
TRBV30,TRBJ1-5,15,NA,NA,TGTGCCTGGAGTGGAGGGTCCTTTTGGAATCAGCCCCAGCATTTT,CAWSGGSFWNQPQHF
TRBV30,TRBJ2-2,14,NA,TRBD1,TGTGCCTGGACATGGGACAGCAACACCGGGGAGCTGTTTTTT,CAWTWDSNTGELFF
TRBV19,TRBJ2-3,14,NA,NA,TGTGCCAGTAGTATTGCCGCAGGGCCAGATACGCAGTATTTT,CASSIAAGPDTQYF
TRBV9,TRBJ1-3,14,NA,TRBD1,TGTGCCAGCAGCGGCAGGGGGAGTGGAAACACCATATATTTT,CASSGRGSGNTIYF
TRBV19,TRBJ2-7,13,NA,NA,TGTGCCAGTAGTATATCCCCCCCGTACGAGCAGTACTTC,CASSISPPYEQYF
TRBV2,TRBJ2-2,16,NA,TRBD2,TGTGCCAGCAGTGAAGATAGCGGGGGGATCACCGGGGAGCTGTTTTTT,CASSEDSGGITGELFF
TRBV12-5,TRBJ2-1,11,few,NA,TGTGCTAGTGGGACTTTCCATGAGCAGTTCTTC,CASGTFHEQFF
TRBV28,TRBJ2-7,14,NA,NA,TGTGCCAGCAGTTCCCCGCGGACATACAACGAGCAGTACTTC,CASSSPRTYNEQYF
TRBV7-8,TRBJ2-3,19,NA,TRBD2,TGTGCCAGCAGCTTACCCCGGACTAGCGGGAGAGAAAGCACAGATACGCAGTATTTT,CASSLPRTSGRESTDTQYF
TRBV19,TRBJ2-7,16,NA,TRBD1,TGTGCCAGTAGTACTGCCTTGGGACAGGGAACGAACGAGCAGTACTTC,CASSTALGQGTNEQYF
TRBV2,TRBJ1-4,14,NA,NA,TGTGCCAGCAGGGGCAGGGGAACTAATGAAAAACTGTTTTTT,CASRGRGTNEKLFF
TRBV19,TRBJ1-2,18,once,NA,TGTGCCAGTAGTATAGATTATGGTTTGCCAGGTTGGAACTATGGCTACACCTTC,CASSIDYGLPGWNYGYTF
TRBV6-5,TRBJ2-7,15,once,TRBD1,TGTGCCAGCAGCTCGACCGGGACAGCGAACTACGAGCAGTACTTC,CASSSTGTANYEQYF
TRBV6-5,TRBJ1-5,12,NA,TRBD1,TGTGCCAGCAAAGGGGGCGGTCAGCCCCAGCATTTT,CASKGGGQPQHF
TRBV28,TRBJ2-2,15,NA,TRBD2,TGTGCCAGCAGTTCTAGCGGCCTAAACACCGGGGAGCTGTTTTTT,CASSSSGLNTGELFF
TRBV18,TRBJ1-1,13,NA,NA,TGTGCCAGCTCACCGACGGGGGGCACTGAAGCTTTCTTT,CASSPTGGTEAFF
TRBV7-9,TRBJ2-3,14,NA,TRBD1,TGTGCCAGCAGTCAACAGGGGGCGGGGGATACGCAGTATTTT,CASSQQGAGDTQYF
TRBV27,TRBJ2-1,14,once,NA,TGTGCCAGCAGTTTTATGAGCTCCTACAATGAGCAGTTCTTC,CASSFMSSYNEQFF
TRBV7-9,TRBJ2-7,16,once,TRBD1,TGTGCCAGCAGCCCAACCCGCGGACAGGGTCTAAACGAGCAGTACTTC,CASSPTRGQGLNEQYF
TRBV5-1,TRBJ1-4,14,NA,NA,TGCGCCAGCAGCTTGTCTTCCACTAATGAAAAACTGTTTTTT,CASSLSSTNEKLFF
TRBV5-6,TRBJ2-2,16,NA,NA,TGTGCCAGCACCCCCGCCACGGGGGTCGGCACCGGGGAGCTGTTTTTT,CASTPATGVGTGELFF
TRBV7-8,TRBJ2-7,15,NA,TRBD2,TGTGCCAGCAGCTTAGCGGGGGGGAGCTCCTACGAGCAGTACTTC,CASSLAGGSSYEQYF
TRBV5-6,TRBJ1-1,14,NA,NA,TGTGCCAGCACCCTTGAGGGCCTCGGTACTGAAGCTTTCTTT,CASTLEGLGTEAFF